A selection of T cell receptor beta chains follows, all from one sample in a study of metastatic and nonmetastatic thyroid tumors. TCRdb re-clonotyped the PCR reads through MiXCR. The top ten hold approximately 31% of the sample, which has 30,000 to 35,000 clones, less than 30% seen once. The sample consisted of blood. The receptors shown here come from a female donor with papillary thyroid cancer or a benign thyroid nodule (not recorded which). Some clones in this sample may be carry-over from other donors' samples. CDR3s include the opening cysteine and the closing phenylalanine or tryptophan. A D gene is named only where the DNA matches it firmly. Rows may omit the clone size; those that give it use once, few, many or a size class.

TRBD2	TRBV7-6	TRBJ2-1	NA	15	TGTGCCAGCAGCTTATACGCGGGAGTATACAATGAGCAGTTCTTC	CASSLYAGVYNEQFF
NA	TRBV4-1	TRBJ1-1	NA	13	TGCGCCAGCAGCCAAGATCGAGGAGGGAAAGCTTTCTTT	CASSQDRGGKAFF
NA	TRBV9	TRBJ1-1	NA	14	TGTGCCAGCAGCCCATGGGGGCGGAGCACTGAAGCTTTCTTT	CASSPWGRSTEAFF
TRBD2	TRBV20-1	TRBJ2-7	NA	15	TGCAGTGCTATCCCGTCGGGAGGGATCTCCTACGAGCAGTACTTC	CSAIPSGGISYEQYF
NA	TRBV12-3/TRBV12-4	TRBJ2-3	NA	12	TGTGCCAGCAGTTTATCATCAGATACGCAGTATTTT	CASSLSSDTQYF
NA	TRBV2	TRBJ1-5	NA	15	TGTGCCAGCAGTGAAAAGGTTTCGGGCGACCAGCCCCAGCATTTT	CASSEKVSGDQPQHF
NA	TRBV28	TRBJ2-7	NA	20	TGTGCCAGCACCTCGCCACCGGGGCAGGGAGGGACAAGCTGGAACTACGAGCAGTACTTC	CASTSPPGQGGTSWNYEQYF
TRBD2	TRBV5-1	TRBJ2-3	NA	19	TGCGCCAGCAGCTTGTGGGGGACTAGCGGGAGTGGCTTCACAGATACGCAGTATTTT	CASSLWGTSGSGFTDTQYF
NA	TRBV20-1	TRBJ2-7	many	12	TGCAGTGGAACTCAGGGGATCGACGAGCAGTACTTC	CSGTQGIDEQYF
TRBD2	TRBV4-1	TRBJ2-5	many	17	TGCGCCAGCAGCCAGGGGGCTAGCGGGAGTTCCCAAGAGACCCAGTACTTC	CASSQGASGSSQETQYF
NA	TRBV6-2/TRBV6-3	TRBJ1-2	few	16	TGTGCCAGCAGTTACAGGCCGGCGCCAAGGGAAGGTGGCTACACCTTC	CASSYRPAPREGGYTF
NA	TRBV24-1	TRBJ1-1	few	13	TGTGCCACCAAGGGGAGCCAAAGGACTGAAGCTTTCTTT	CATKGSQRTEAFF
TRBD1	TRBV19	TRBJ1-5	NA	19	TGTGCCAGTAGTATCAGGCTGGGACAGGGGATGGTGAGCAATCAGCCCCAGCATTTT	CASSIRLGQGMVSNQPQHF
TRBD2	TRBV11-2	TRBJ2-2	NA	17	TGTGCCAGCAGCTCAAACTTAGCGGGAGGAGACACCGGGGAGCTGTTTTTT	CASSSNLAGGDTGELFF
NA	TRBV20-1	TRBJ1-6	NA	15	TGCAGTGCTAGAGATCAAAGGGTGGGTGGTTCACCCCTCCACTTT	CSARDQRVGGSPLHF
NA	TRBV5-1	TRBJ2-2	NA	16	TGCGCCAGCAGCTTGGCCGGCAGGGGAAACACCGGGGAGCTGTTTTTT	CASSLAGRGNTGELFF
NA	TRBV28	TRBJ2-7	NA	12	TGTGCCAGCAGTTTCCGGACGACTGAGCAGTACTTC	CASSFRTTEQYF
NA	TRBV10-3	TRBJ1-5	many	12	TGTGCCATCAGTGAGATCGGGGAAGAGTTGCATTTT	CAISEIGEELHF
NA	TRBV9	TRBJ2-1	many	15	TGTGCCAGCAGCTACTCGGGAGTTTCCTACAATGAGCAGTTCTTC	CASSYSGVSYNEQFF
NA	TRBV18	TRBJ2-7	NA	14	TGTGCCAGCTCACCACCACAGGACCGGTACGAGCAGTACTTC	CASSPPQDRYEQYF
NA	TRBV12-5	TRBJ1-6	NA	12	TGTGCTAGTGGCTCGGAGGATTCACCCCTCCACTTT	CASGSEDSPLHF
TRBD2	TRBV5-1	TRBJ2-1	many	15	TGCGCCAGCAGCCTCTCTAGCGGGAGGGCCAATGAGCAGTTCTTC	CASSLSSGRANEQFF
NA	TRBV3-1	TRBJ1-2	once	15	TGTGCCAGCAGCCCAAAGGCCCTAGGGGCTGCAGGCTACACCTTC	CASSPKALGAAGYTF
NA	TRBV27	TRBJ1-4	many	15	TGTGCCAGCAGTTTATCAGGGGCAGGGTGGGAAAAACTGTTTTTT	CASSLSGAGWEKLFF
TRBD1	TRBV25-1	TRBJ2-7	many	11	TGTGCCACCACGACAGGGTTCGAGCAGTACTTC	CATTTGFEQYF
NA	TRBV20-1	TRBJ2-7	NA	13	TGCAGTGCTAGTTCTGGTGGGGCGTGGGAGCAGTACTTC	CSASSGGAWEQYF
TRBD1	TRBV5-1	TRBJ2-7	NA	15	TGCGCCAGCAGCTTGGAAGGGACAGGGGGCCGGGAGCAGTACTTC	CASSLEGTGGREQYF
NA	TRBV27	TRBJ1-2	few	13	TGTGCCAGCAGTTCGGTACCCGCCTATGGCTACACCTTC	CASSSVPAYGYTF
TRBD1	TRBV10-3	TRBJ1-2	NA	15	TGTGCCATCAGGAGGGGGTACAGGGGGCTCGATGGCTACACCTTC	CAIRRGYRGLDGYTF
NA	TRBV28	TRBJ1-4	many	15	TGTGCCAGCAGCCCCATCGCGGGGGTCGGTGAAAAACTGTTTTTT	CASSPIAGVGEKLFF
NA	TRBV19	TRBJ1-1	few	13	TGTGCCAGTAGTATCGGGTATAACACTGAAGCTTTCTTT	CASSIGYNTEAFF
NA	TRBV6-1	TRBJ2-2	few	11	TGTGCCAGCAGTGACACCGGGGAGCTGTTTTTT	CASSDTGELFF
NA	TRBV20-1	TRBJ1-6	many	14	TGCAGTGCTCCTCAGAGCTCCTATAATTCACCCCTCCACTTT	CSAPQSSYNSPLHF
NA	TRBV12-3/TRBV12-4	TRBJ1-3	many	14	TGTGCCAGCAGTTTTTCTTACTCTGGAAACACCATATATTTT	CASSFSYSGNTIYF
TRBD2	TRBV7-3	TRBJ2-1	NA	15	TGTGCCAGCAGCTCGACCCAAGCGGGAGTGAATGAGCAGTTCTTC	CASSSTQAGVNEQFF
TRBD2	TRBV6-1	TRBJ2-5	NA	13	TGTGCCAGCAGCGGAGGACTAGCGGAGACCCAGTACTTC	CASSGGLAETQYF
NA	TRBV4-1	TRBJ2-1	NA	15	TGCGCCAGCAGCCAAGCCTTGGGCAATTACAATGAGCAGTTCTTC	CASSQALGNYNEQFF
NA	TRBV12-3/TRBV12-4	TRBJ2-1	NA	12	TGTGCCAGCAGTTTTGGTGACAATGAGCAGTTCTTC	CASSFGDNEQFF
NA	TRBV30	TRBJ1-1	once	13	TGTGCCTGGAGTGAGACCGAGAACACTGAAGCTTTCTTT	CAWSETENTEAFF
NA	TRBV28	TRBJ2-5	many	14	TGTGCCAGCAGCTACTCCGCAGGGGCCGAGACCCAGTACTTC	CASSYSAGAETQYF
NA	TRBV15	TRBJ2-5	many	14	TGTGCCACCAGCAGAGCCATAGCGAAAGAGACCCAGTACTTC	CATSRAIAKETQYF
TRBD1	TRBV6-1	TRBJ1-6	NA	12	TGTGCCAGCACGCAGGGGGGTTCACCCCTCCACTTT	CASTQGGSPLHF
NA	TRBV20-1	TRBJ2-2	NA	12	TGCAGTGCTAGAGTCACTACCGGGGAGCTGTTTTTT	CSARVTTGELFF
TRBD2	TRBV11-3	TRBJ2-3	NA	15	TGTGCCAGCAGCCCAAGGACTAGCTTCACAGATACGCAGTATTTT	CASSPRTSFTDTQYF
NA	TRBV11-2	TRBJ1-6	NA	14	TGTGCCAGCAGCTACCTGGACAGTAATTCACCCCTCCACTTT	CASSYLDSNSPLHF
NA	TRBV5-5	TRBJ1-4	once	15	TGTGCCAGCAGCTTCGGGATAACATCTAATGAAAAACTGTTTTTT	CASSFGITSNEKLFF
TRBD1	TRBV19	TRBJ1-5	few	15	TGTGCCAGTACCCCGGAGGACAGGGGGCTGCAGCCCCAGCATTTT	CASTPEDRGLQPQHF
TRBD2	TRBV5-6	TRBJ2-3	NA	16	TGTGCCAGCAGCTCGACTAGCGGGATTCTCACAGATACGCAGTATTTT	CASSSTSGILTDTQYF
NA	TRBV11-1	TRBJ2-3	NA	15	TGTGCCAGCAGCTTCGGCTACAGTGTGTCAGATACGCAGTATTTT	CASSFGYSVSDTQYF
TRBD2	TRBV7-9	TRBJ2-1	many	17	TGTGCCAGCAGCTACAGAGGCGGGCTAGCGGGAGGTCGTGAGCAGTTCTTC	CASSYRGGLAGGREQFF
NA	TRBV28	TRBJ1-5	medium-sized	17	NA	CASSSSLAGEDNQPQHF
NA	TRBV15	TRBJ2-1	NA	14	TGTGCCACCAGCAGAGCCGGGACTTTCAATGAGCAGTTCTTC	CATSRAGTFNEQFF
TRBD2	TRBV6-6	TRBJ2-3	NA	16	TGTGCCAGCAGTTACGGGGCGGGAGTCCGCACAGATACGCAGTATTTT	CASSYGAGVRTDTQYF
TRBD2	TRBV6-1	TRBJ2-1	NA	15	TGTGCCAGCAGTGAACTAGCGGGCTCCTACAATGAGCAGTTCTTC	CASSELAGSYNEQFF
NA	TRBV28	TRBJ1-1	few	11	TGTGCCAGCAGCCCTGGGACAGAAGCTTTCTTT	CASSPGTEAFF